This is a list of T cell receptor beta chains from one sample in a study of cytomegalovirus exposure and HLA in healthy donors. Sequenced by immunoSEQ multiplex PCR; TCRdb stores in-frame clones only, minus some. Here the sample spans about 130,000 clones, about 80% being singletons. Material: PBMCs. The origin of the receptors is a male donor in good health and CMV-seronegative. Both conserved end residues are part of each CDR3. Fields, in order: J gene, clone size, D gene, V gene, CDR3 DNA, CDR3 protein. The D gene is left open where the match is weak. Clone size is not always given. Where it is, it says once, few, many or a class for expanded clones.

J: TRBJ2-3; size: NA; D: NA; V: TRBV29-1; DNA: TGCAGCGTTGATAAAGGGGGTTGGGATACGCAGTATTTT; CDR3: CSVDKGGWDTQYF
J: TRBJ2-5; size: few; D: NA; V: TRBV5-4; DNA: TGTGCCAGCAGCTTCCACCGGGAGACCCAGTACTTC; CDR3: CASSFHRETQYF
J: TRBJ2-1; size: NA; D: NA; V: TRBV7-9; DNA: TGTGCCAGCAGCCCTGGCCAGGGGTTAGACTCCTACAATGAGCAGTTCTTC; CDR3: CASSPGQGLDSYNEQFF
J: TRBJ1-3; size: NA; D: NA; V: TRBV7-9; DNA: TGTGCCAGCAGCTTAGCCGAATGGGCGTACACCATATATTTT; CDR3: CASSLAEWAYTIYF
J: TRBJ1-1; size: NA; D: NA; V: TRBV4-1; DNA: TGCGCCAGCAGCCAAGCGACAGCTATGAACACTGAAGCTTTCTTT; CDR3: CASSQATAMNTEAFF
J: TRBJ1-2; size: once; D: TRBD1; V: TRBV5-1; DNA: TGCGCCAGCAGCTTGGTGGGACAGGGGATCTATGGCTACACCTTC; CDR3: CASSLVGQGIYGYTF
J: TRBJ2-1; size: NA; D: NA; V: TRBV30; DNA: TGTGCCTGGAGTGTGGGAGGCTACAATGAGCAGTTCTTC; CDR3: CAWSVGGYNEQFF
J: TRBJ2-3; size: NA; D: TRBD1; V: TRBV25-1; DNA: TGCGCCAGCAGTGCCAATTGGAGACAGGGAATCACAGATACGCAGTATTTT; CDR3: CASSANWRQGITDTQYF
J: TRBJ1-2; size: NA; D: NA; V: TRBV6-1; DNA: TGTGCCAGCAGTGCAAACAGGGATGGCTACACCTTC; CDR3: CASSANRDGYTF
J: TRBJ2-5; size: NA; D: NA; V: TRBV30; DNA: TGTGCCTGGAGTGCGGACAGCAGGGAGTACTTC; CDR3: CAWSADSREYF
J: TRBJ1-1; size: NA; D: NA; V: TRBV7-9; DNA: TGTTCCAGCAGCCTCAGGACGGGAATAAACAACACTGAAGCTTTCTTT; CDR3: CSSSLRTGINNTEAFF
J: TRBJ1-2; size: NA; D: NA; V: TRBV5-4; DNA: TGTGCCAGCAGCCACCAGCGGGGGGATGGCTACACCTTC; CDR3: CASSHQRGDGYTF
J: TRBJ1-1; size: NA; D: TRBD1; V: TRBV27; DNA: TGTGCCAGCAGCCGGGACAGGGTTGACACTGAAGCTTTCTTT; CDR3: CASSRDRVDTEAFF
J: TRBJ2-7; size: NA; D: NA; V: TRBV5-5; DNA: TGTGCCAGCAGTCAGGCATGGGCGGGCTCGCTCGAGCAGTACTTC; CDR3: CASSQAWAGSLEQYF
J: TRBJ2-7; size: NA; D: TRBD2; V: TRBV6-5; DNA: TGTGCCAGCAGTTACATCGGGGGGATAGAGCAGTACTTC; CDR3: CASSYIGGIEQYF
J: TRBJ1-1; size: NA; D: TRBD1; V: TRBV10-1; DNA: TGCGCCAGCAGTTATGACAGGGTGGACACTGAAGCTTTCTTT; CDR3: CASSYDRVDTEAFF
J: TRBJ2-3; size: NA; D: NA; V: TRBV7-2; DNA: TGTGCCAGCAGCTTAAGAGGATCCAACACAGATACGCAGTATTTT; CDR3: CASSLRGSNTDTQYF
J: TRBJ2-2; size: NA; D: TRBD1; V: TRBV2; DNA: TGTGCCAGCAGTGACCTAGGGACAGGGGAAAACACCGGGGAGCTGTTTTTT; CDR3: CASSDLGTGENTGELFF
J: TRBJ1-1; size: once; D: TRBD1; V: TRBV6-6; DNA: TGTGCCAGCAGTTACTCGATAGGACAGGGAACTGAAGCTTTCTTT; CDR3: CASSYSIGQGTEAFF
J: TRBJ1-1; size: few; D: NA; V: TRBV7-9; DNA: TGTGCCAGCAGAACAGGGATGAACACTGAAGCTTTCTTT; CDR3: CASRTGMNTEAFF
J: TRBJ1-1; size: NA; D: TRBD1; V: TRBV5-4; DNA: TGTGCCAGCAGCTCCGACCGAACTCCCTTCGACAGGGGGTACACTGAAGCTTTCTTT; CDR3: CASSSDRTPFDRGYTEAFF
J: TRBJ1-2; size: NA; D: TRBD1; V: TRBV19; DNA: TGTGCCAGTAGTATAGATACAGGGGATGGCTACACCTTC; CDR3: CASSIDTGDGYTF
J: TRBJ1-3; size: NA; D: TRBD1; V: TRBV7-6; DNA: TGTGCCAGCAGCCGAACAGGGGTTGGAAACACCATATATTTT; CDR3: CASSRTGVGNTIYF
J: TRBJ1-2; size: NA; D: TRBD1; V: TRBV9; DNA: TGTGCCAGCAGCGACCTACAGATCTTGGACAGGGGGGTTGGCTACACCTTC; CDR3: CASSDLQILDRGVGYTF
J: TRBJ2-2; size: NA; D: TRBD1; V: TRBV5-1; DNA: TGCGCCAGCAGCTTGGTCGGGACAGGGAACACCGGGGAGCTGTTTTTT; CDR3: CASSLVGTGNTGELFF
J: TRBJ2-1; size: NA; D: NA; V: TRBV7-9; DNA: TGTTCCAGCGGGACAAGAGGACCTAATGAGCAGTTCTTC; CDR3: CSSGTRGPNEQFF